These 6 T cell receptor beta chains were all obtained from the same sample, sequenced in a study of response to subunit inactivated influenza vaccine. TCRdb re-called the RT-PCR reads through MiXCR, storing one row per CDR3 protein. The sample yields under 950,000 distinct CDR3 sequences, 21% seen once. Sample: PBMCs from blood, taken more than 4 days after vaccination. The receptors were sampled from a man between 50 and 59 years old who received an inactivated influenza vaccine.

This rearrangement joins TRBV6-2 or TRBV6-3 to TRBJ2-1; 13 bases align to TRBD2. The CDR3 sequence is 17 residues long. V shed 2 bases, J shed 2 bases, and the junction held 3 bases outside the gene matches. Per the germline V gene, CDR1 is MNHEY and CDR2 is SVGEGT. CDR3 DNA: TGTGCCAGCAGTTACCGGACTAGCGGGGGAGCCTACAATGAGCAGTTCTTC. Its translation: CASSYRTSGGAYNEQFF.

V usage is TRBV7-9 and J usage is TRBJ2-5; no clear D gene. The CDR3 totals 13 residues. Per germline, CDR1 SEHNR and CDR2 FQNEAQ (reference sequence). Trimming took off 3 bases at V and 10 bases at J, with 15 bases between the two ends. In nucleotides, the CDR3 is TGTGCCAGCAGCTTCCGAGAGACCCAGGACCAGTACTTC. Its protein product is CASSFRETQDQYF.

The chain combines TRBV5-1 with TRBJ2-7; D is uncertain. V lost 2 bases and J lost 1, with 7 bases in between. Per the germline V gene, CDR1 is SGHRS and CDR2 is YFSETQ. The CDR3 spans 13 residues. The CDR3 DNA reads TGCGCCAGCAGCTTAGAGGCTTCCTACGAGCAGTACTTC. Its translation: CASSLEASYEQYF.

The sample holds a few counts of this clonotype. The rearrangement links TRBV6-2 or TRBV6-3 to TRBJ2-1; D perhaps matches TRBD1 (5 bases). V was cut by 4 bases and J by 2 bases, with 12 bases left in between. The CDR3 runs to 15 residues. Per the germline V gene, CDR1 is MNHEY and CDR2 is SVGEGT. CDR3 sequence (DNA): TGTGCCAGCAGTTTAACAGGTCACCCCTACAATGAGCAGTTCTTC. The encoded protein is CASSLTGHPYNEQFF.

This clonotype was detected only a few times. This chain's CDR3 is CASTGGAYNEQFF. The CDR3 coding sequence is TGTGCCAGCACGGGGGGCGCCTACAATGAGCAGTTCTTC. This chain joins TRBV6-2 or TRBV6-3 and TRBJ2-1; D may be TRBD2 (7 bases). CDR3 length: 13 amino acids. V lost 7 bases to trimming and J lost 2 bases, with 9 bases between them. Germline-derived CDR1 and CDR2 are MNHEY and SVGEGT.

In its sample, this clonotype was seen a few times. The J gene is TRBJ1-3, the V gene TRBV20-1; 9 positions match TRBD1. Germline V lookup: CDR1 DFQATT, CDR2 SNEGSKA (reference sequence). Unmatched junction bases numbered 10, after V lost 3 bases and J lost 4 bases. The CDR3 loop spans 16 amino acids. The CDR3 coding sequence is TGCAGTGCTAGGGACACCGGGACAGGGAAAGGAAACACCATATATTTT. As protein: CSARDTGTGKGNTIYF.